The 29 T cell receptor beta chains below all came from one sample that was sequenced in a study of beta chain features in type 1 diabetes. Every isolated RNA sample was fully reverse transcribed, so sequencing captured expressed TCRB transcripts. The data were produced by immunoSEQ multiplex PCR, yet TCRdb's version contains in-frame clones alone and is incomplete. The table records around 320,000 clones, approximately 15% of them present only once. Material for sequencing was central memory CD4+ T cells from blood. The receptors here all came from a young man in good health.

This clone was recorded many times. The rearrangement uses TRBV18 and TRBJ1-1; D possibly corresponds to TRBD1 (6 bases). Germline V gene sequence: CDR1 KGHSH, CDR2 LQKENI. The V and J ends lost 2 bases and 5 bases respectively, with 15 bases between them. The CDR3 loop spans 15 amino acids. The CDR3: CASSPSKQGGTEAFF. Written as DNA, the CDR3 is TGTGCCAGCTCACCATCAAAACAGGGAGGTACTGAAGCTTTCTTT.

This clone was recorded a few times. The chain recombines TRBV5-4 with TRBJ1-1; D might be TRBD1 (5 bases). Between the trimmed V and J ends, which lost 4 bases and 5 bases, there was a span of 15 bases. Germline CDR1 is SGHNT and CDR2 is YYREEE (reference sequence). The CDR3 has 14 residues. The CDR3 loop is CASSEPGRGTEAFF. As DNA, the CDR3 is TGTGCCAGCAGCGAGCCGGGACGGGGGACTGAAGCTTTCTTT.

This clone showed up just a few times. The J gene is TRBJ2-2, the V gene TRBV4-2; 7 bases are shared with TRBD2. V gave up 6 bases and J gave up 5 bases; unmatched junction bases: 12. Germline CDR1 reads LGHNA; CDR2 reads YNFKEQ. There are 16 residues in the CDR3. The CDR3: CASSRYGLVGTGELFF. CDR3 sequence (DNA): TGTGCCAGCAGTCGCTACGGACTAGTCGGGACCGGGGAGCTGTTTTTT.

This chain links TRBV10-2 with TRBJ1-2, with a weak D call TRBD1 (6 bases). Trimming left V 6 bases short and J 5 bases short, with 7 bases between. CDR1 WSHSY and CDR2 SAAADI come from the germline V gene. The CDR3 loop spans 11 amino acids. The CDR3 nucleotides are TGCGCCAGCAGGCAGGGGTATGGCTACACCTTC. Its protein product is CASRQGYGYTF.

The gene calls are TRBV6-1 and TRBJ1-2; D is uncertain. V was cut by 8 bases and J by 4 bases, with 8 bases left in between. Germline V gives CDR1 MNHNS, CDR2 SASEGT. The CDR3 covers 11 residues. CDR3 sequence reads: CASAYAYGYTF. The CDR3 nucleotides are TGTGCCAGCGCTTATGCCTATGGCTACACCTTC.

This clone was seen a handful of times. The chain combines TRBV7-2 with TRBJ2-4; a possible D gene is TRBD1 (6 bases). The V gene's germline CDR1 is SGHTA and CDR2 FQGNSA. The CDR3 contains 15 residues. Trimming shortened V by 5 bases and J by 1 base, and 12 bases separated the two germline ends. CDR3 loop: CASSPYQGAKNIQYF. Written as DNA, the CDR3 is TGTGCCAGCAGCCCGTATCAGGGGGCCAAAAACATTCAGTACTTC.

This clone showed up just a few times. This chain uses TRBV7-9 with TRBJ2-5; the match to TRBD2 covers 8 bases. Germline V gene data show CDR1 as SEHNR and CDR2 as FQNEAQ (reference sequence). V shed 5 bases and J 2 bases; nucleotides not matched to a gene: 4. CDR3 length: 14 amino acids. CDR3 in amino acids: CASSKGLDQETQYF. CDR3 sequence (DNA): TGTGCCAGCAGCAAGGGACTAGATCAAGAGACCCAGTACTTC. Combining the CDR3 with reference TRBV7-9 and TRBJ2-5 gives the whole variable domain DTGVSQNPRHKITKRGQNVTFRCDPISEHNRLYWYRQTLGQGPEFLTYFQNEAQLEKSRLLSDRFSAERPKGSFSTLEIQRTEQGDSAMYLCASSKGLDQETQYFGPGTRLLVL.

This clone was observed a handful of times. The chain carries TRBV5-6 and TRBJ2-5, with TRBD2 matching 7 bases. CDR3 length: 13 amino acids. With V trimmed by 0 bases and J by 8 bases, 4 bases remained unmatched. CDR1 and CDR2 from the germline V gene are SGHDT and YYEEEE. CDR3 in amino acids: CASSLGTSDTQYF. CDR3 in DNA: TGTGCCAGCAGCTTGGGGACTAGTGACACCCAGTACTTC. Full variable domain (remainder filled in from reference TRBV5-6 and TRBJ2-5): DAGVTQSPTHLIKTRGQQVTLRCSPKSGHDTVSWYQQALGQGPQFIFQYYEEEERQRGNFPDRFSGHQFPNYSSELNVNALLLGDSALYLCASSLGTSDTQYFGPGTRLLVL.

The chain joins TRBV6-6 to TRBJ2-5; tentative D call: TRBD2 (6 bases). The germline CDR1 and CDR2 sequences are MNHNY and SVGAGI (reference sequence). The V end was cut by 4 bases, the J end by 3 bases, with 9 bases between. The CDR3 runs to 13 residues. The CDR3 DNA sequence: TGTGCCAGCAGTTCGACTAGGAAAGAGACCCAGTACTTC. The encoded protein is CASSSTRKETQYF.

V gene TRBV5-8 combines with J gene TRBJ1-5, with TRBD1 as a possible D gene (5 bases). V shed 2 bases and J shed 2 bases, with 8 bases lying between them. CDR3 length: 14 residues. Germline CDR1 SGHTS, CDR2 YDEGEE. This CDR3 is CASSFRGGNQPQHF. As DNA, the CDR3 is TGTGCCAGCAGCTTTCGGGGGGGCAATCAGCCCCAGCATTTT.

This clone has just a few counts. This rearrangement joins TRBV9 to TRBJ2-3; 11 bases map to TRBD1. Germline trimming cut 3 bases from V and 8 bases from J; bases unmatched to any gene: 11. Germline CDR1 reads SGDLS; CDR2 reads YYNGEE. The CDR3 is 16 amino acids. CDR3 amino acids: CASSAAGTGGLGTQYF. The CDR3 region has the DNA TGTGCCAGCAGCGCCGCCGGGACAGGGGGTTTAGGTACGCAGTATTTT.

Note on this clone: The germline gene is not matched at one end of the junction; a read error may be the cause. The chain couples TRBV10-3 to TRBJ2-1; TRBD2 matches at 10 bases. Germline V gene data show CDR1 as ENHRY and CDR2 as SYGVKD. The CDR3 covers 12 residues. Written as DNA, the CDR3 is TGTGCCAGCAGTTCGGGACTAGCGGAGCAGTTCTTC. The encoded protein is CASSSGLAEQFF.

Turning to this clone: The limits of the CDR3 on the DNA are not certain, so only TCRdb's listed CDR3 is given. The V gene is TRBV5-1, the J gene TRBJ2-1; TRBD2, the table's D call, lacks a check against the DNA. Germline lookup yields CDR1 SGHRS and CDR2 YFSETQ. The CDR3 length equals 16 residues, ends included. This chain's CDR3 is CASSTSGPRLSDEQFF.

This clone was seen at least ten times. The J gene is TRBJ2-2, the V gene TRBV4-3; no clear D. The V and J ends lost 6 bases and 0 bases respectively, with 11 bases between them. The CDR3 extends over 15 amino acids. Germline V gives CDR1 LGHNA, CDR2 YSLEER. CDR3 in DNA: TGCGCCAGCAGAGGCGAGCTCGCGAACACCGGGGAGCTGTTTTTT. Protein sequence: CASRGELANTGELFF.

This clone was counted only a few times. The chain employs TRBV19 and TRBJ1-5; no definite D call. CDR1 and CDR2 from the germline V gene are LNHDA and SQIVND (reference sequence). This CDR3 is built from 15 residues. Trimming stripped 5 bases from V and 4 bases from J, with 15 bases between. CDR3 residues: CASSLGKKTNQPQHF. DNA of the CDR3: TGTGCCAGTAGTCTCGGCAAGAAAACTAATCAGCCCCAGCATTTT.

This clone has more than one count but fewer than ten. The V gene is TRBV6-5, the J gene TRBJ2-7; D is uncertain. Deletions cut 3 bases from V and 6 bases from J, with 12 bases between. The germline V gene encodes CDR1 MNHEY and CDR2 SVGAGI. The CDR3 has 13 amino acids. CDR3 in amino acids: CASSYRLPSEQYV. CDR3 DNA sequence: TGTGCCAGCAGTTATAGGCTCCCCTCCGAGCAGTACGTC.

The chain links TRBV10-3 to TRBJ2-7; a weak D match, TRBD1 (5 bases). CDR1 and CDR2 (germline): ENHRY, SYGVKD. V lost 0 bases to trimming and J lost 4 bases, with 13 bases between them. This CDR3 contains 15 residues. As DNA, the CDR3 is TGTGCCATCAGTGAGTCGAAAGGGGTCGGATACGAGCAGTACTTC. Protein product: CAISESKGVGYEQYF.

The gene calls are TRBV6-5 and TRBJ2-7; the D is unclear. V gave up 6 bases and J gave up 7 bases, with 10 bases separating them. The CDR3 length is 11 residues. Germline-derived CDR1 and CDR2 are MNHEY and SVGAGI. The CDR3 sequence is CASRDLGEQYV. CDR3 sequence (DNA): TGTGCCAGCAGAGACCTGGGGGAGCAGTACGTC.

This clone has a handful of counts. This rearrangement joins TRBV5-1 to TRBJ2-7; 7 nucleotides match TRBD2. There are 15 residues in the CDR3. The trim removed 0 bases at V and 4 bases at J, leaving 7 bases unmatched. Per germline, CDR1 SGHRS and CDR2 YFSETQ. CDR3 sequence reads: CASSLGSGGVYEQYV. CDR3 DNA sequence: TGCGCCAGCAGCTTGGGGTCGGGAGGAGTATACGAGCAGTACGTC.

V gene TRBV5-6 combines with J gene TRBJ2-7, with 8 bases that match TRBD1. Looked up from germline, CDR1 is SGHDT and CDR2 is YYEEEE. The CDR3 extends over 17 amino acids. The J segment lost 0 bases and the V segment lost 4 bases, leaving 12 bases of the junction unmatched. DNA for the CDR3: TGTGCCAGCAGCCCGCCACAGGGGGTGGTGACCTCCTACGAGCAGTACGTC. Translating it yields CASSPPQGVVTSYEQYV.

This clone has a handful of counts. CDR3 residues: CASGPGGLSNQPQHF. Written as DNA, the CDR3 is TGTGCCAGCGGGCCAGGGGGTCTAAGCAATCAGCCCCAGCATTTT. V usage is TRBV6-5 and J usage is TRBJ1-5; 7 bases are shared with TRBD1. The CDR3 has 15 amino acids. Germline-derived CDR1 and CDR2 are MNHEY and SVGAGI. With 8 bases clipped from V and 1 base from J, the junction kept 8 bases outside the gene matches.

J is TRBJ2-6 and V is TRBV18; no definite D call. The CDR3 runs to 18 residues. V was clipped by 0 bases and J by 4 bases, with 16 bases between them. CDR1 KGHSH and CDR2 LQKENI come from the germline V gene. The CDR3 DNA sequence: TGTGCCAGCTCACCACCCTCAGGCAGGCCCCAAGGGGCCAACGTCCTGACTTTC. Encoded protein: CASSPPSGRPQGANVLTF.

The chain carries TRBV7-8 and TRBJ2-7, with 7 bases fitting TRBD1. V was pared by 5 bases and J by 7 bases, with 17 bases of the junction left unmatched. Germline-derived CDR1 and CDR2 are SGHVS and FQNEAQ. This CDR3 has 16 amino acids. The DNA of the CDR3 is TGTGCCAGCAGCCGAACTACAGGGGTCTCCGGAGGAGAGCAGTACTTC. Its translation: CASSRTTGVSGGEQYF.

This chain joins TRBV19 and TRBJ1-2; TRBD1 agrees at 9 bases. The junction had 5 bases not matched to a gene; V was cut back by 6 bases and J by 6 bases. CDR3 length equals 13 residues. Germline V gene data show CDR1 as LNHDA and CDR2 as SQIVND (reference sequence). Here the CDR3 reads CASRPDRGDGYTF. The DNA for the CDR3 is TGTGCCAGTAGACCTGACAGGGGGGATGGCTACACCTTC.

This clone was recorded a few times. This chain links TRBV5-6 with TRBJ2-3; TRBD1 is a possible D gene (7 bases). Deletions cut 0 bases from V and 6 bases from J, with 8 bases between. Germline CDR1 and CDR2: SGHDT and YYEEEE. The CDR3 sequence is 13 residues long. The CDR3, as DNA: TGTGCCAGCAGCTTGGCAGGGGGGGATACGCAGTATTTT. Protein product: CASSLAGGDTQYF.

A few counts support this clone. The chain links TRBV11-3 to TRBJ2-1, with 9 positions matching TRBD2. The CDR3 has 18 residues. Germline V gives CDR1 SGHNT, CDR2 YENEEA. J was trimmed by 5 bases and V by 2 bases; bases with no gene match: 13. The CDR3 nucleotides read TGTGCCAGCAGCTTAAAAGCCAGCGGGAGGCTACGTGACAATGAGCAGTTCTTC. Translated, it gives CASSLKASGRLRDNEQFF. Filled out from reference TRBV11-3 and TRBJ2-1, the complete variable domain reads EAGVVQSPRYKIIEKKQPVAFWCNPISGHNTLYWYLQNLGQGPELLIRYENEEAVDDSQLPKDRFSAERLKGVDSTLKIQPAELGDSAVYLCASSLKASGRLRDNEQFFGPGTRLTVL.

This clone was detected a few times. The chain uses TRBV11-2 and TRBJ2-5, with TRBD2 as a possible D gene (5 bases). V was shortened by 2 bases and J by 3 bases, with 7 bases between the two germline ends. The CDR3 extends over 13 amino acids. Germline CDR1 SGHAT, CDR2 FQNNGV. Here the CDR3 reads CASSLRREETQYF. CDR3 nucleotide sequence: TGTGCCAGCAGCTTAAGGCGGGAAGAGACCCAGTACTTC.

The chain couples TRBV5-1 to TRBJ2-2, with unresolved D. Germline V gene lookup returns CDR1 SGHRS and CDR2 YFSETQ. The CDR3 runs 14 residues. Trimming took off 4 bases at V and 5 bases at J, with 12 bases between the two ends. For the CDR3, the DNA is TGCGCCAGCAGCCCATCGGGCACGACCGGGGAGCTGTTTTTT. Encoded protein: CASSPSGTTGELFF.

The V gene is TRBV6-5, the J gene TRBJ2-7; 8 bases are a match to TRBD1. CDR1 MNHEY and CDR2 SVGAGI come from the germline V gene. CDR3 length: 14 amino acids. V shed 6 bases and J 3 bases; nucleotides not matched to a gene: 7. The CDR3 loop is CASRQETGGYEQYF. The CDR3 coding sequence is TGTGCCAGCAGGCAGGAAACAGGGGGCTACGAGCAGTACTTC.